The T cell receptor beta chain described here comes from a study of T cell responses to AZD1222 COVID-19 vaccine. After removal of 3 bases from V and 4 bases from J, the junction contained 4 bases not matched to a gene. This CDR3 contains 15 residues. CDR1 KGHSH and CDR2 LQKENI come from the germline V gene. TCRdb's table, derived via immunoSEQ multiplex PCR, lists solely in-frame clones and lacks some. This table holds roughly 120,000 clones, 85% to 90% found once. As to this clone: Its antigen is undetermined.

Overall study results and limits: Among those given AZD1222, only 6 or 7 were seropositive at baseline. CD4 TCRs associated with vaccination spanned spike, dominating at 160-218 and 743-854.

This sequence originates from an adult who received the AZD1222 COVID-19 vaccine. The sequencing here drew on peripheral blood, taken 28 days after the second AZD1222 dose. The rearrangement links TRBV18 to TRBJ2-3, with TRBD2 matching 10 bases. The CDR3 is CASSPPLAGSDTQYF. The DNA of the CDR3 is TGTGCCAGCTCACCTCCACTAGCGGGGTCAGATACGCAGTATTTT.